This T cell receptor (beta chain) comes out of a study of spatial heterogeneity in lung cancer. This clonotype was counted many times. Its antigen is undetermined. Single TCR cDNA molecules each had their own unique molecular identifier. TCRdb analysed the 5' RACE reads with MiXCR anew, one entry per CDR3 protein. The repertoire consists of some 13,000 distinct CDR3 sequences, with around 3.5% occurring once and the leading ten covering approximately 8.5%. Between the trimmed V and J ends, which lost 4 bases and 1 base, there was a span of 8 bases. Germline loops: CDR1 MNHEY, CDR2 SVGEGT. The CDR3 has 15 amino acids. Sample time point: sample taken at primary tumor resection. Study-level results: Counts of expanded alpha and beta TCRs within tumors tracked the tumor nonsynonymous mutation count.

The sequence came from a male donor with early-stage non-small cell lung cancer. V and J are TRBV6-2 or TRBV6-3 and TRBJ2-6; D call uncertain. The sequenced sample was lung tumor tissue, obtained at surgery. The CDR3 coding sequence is TGTGCCAGCAGTTTCGGAAATTCTGGGGCCAACGTCCTGACTTTC. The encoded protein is CASSFGNSGANVLTF.